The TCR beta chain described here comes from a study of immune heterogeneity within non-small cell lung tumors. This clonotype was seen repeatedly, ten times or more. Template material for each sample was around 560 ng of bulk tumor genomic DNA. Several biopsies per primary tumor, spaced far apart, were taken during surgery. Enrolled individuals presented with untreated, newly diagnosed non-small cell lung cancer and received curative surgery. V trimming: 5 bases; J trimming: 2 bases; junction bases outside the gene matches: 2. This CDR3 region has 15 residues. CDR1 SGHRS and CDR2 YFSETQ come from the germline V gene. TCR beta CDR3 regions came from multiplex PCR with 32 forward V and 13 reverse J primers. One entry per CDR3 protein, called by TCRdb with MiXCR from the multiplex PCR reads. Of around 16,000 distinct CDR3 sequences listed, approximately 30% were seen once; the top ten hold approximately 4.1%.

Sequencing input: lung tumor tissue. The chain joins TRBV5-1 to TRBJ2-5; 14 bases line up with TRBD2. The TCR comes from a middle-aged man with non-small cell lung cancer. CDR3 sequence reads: CASRGLAGVQETQYF. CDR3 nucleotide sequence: TGCGCCAGCAGGGGACTAGCGGGAGTACAAGAGACCCAGTACTTC.